This is a list of T cell receptor beta chains from one sample in a study of blood T cells in healthy people across ages. TCRdb re-called the 5' RACE reads through MiXCR, storing one row per CDR3 protein. The data show more than 900,000 distinct CDR3 sequences, almost 25% seen once. This same sample was also part of a study on T cells of mothers and their children.

Sequencing input: blood. Receptors originate from a girl aged 2 to 10 in good health. CDR3s include the opening cysteine and the closing phenylalanine or tryptophan. D genes are given only for firm matches. Size is stated for part of the rows, as once, few or many counts, or as a class when the clone is expanded.

clone size: few
J gene: TRBJ1-2
V gene: TRBV7-2
D gene: NA
CDR3 protein: CASSSGGGEPYGYTF
CDR3 DNA: TGTGCCAGCAGCTCGGGGGGCGGGGAGCCCTATGGCTACACCTTC

clone size: NA
J gene: TRBJ1-2
V gene: TRBV7-2
D gene: NA
CDR3 protein: CASILEDGYGYTF
CDR3 DNA: TGTGCCAGCATCCTAGAGGATGGCTATGGCTACACCTTC

clone size: NA
J gene: TRBJ1-5
V gene: TRBV2
D gene: NA
CDR3 protein: CASRPPGTNQPQHF
CDR3 DNA: TGTGCCAGCAGGCCCCCGGGCACCAATCAGCCCCAGCATTTT

clone size: NA
J gene: TRBJ2-1
V gene: TRBV7-2
D gene: TRBD2
CDR3 protein: CASSRTSGRWNEQFF
CDR3 DNA: TGTGCCAGCAGCCGGACTAGCGGGAGGTGGAATGAGCAGTTCTTC

clone size: few
J gene: TRBJ2-7
V gene: TRBV20-1
D gene: NA
CDR3 protein: CSASDWNYEQYF
CDR3 DNA: TGCAGTGCTAGTGACTGGAACTACGAGCAGTACTTC

clone size: NA
J gene: TRBJ2-5
V gene: TRBV20-1
D gene: NA
CDR3 protein: CSAADETQYF
CDR3 DNA: TGCAGTGCCGCCGACGAGACCCAGTACTTC

clone size: few
J gene: TRBJ2-7
V gene: TRBV29-1
D gene: NA
CDR3 protein: CSVVARYEQYF
CDR3 DNA: TGCAGCGTTGTGGCGAGATACGAGCAGTACTTC

clone size: NA
J gene: TRBJ2-2
V gene: TRBV6-5
D gene: NA
CDR3 protein: CASRRGKVAGELFF
CDR3 DNA: TGTGCCAGCAGGAGAGGGAAGGTAGCCGGGGAGCTGTTTTTT

clone size: few
J gene: TRBJ2-1
V gene: TRBV5-1
D gene: TRBD2
CDR3 protein: CASSVRTSGVTYNEQFF
CDR3 DNA: TGCGCCAGCAGCGTCCGGACTAGCGGGGTTACCTACAATGAGCAGTTCTTC

clone size: NA
J gene: TRBJ1-5
V gene: TRBV4-1
D gene: TRBD1
CDR3 protein: CASSQDEGAGNQPQHF
CDR3 DNA: TGCGCCAGCAGCCAAGATGAGGGGGCTGGCAATCAGCCCCAGCATTTT

clone size: few
J gene: TRBJ2-1
V gene: TRBV12-3/TRBV12-4
D gene: TRBD2
CDR3 protein: CASRPGLAGRNEQFF
CDR3 DNA: TGTGCCAGCAGACCCGGACTAGCGGGTAGAAATGAGCAGTTCTTC

clone size: NA
J gene: TRBJ1-2
V gene: TRBV27
D gene: NA
CDR3 protein: CASSLSPGAYGYTF
CDR3 DNA: TGTGCCAGCAGTTTATCCCCAGGAGCTTATGGCTACACCTTC

clone size: few
J gene: TRBJ2-3
V gene: TRBV29-1
D gene: NA
CDR3 protein: CSARGIADTQYF
CDR3 DNA: TGCAGCGCCCGCGGCATTGCGGATACGCAGTATTTT

clone size: NA
J gene: TRBJ2-7
V gene: TRBV20-1
D gene: NA
CDR3 protein: CSASLGRDEQYF
CDR3 DNA: TGCAGTGCTAGTTTAGGGCGGGACGAGCAGTACTTC

clone size: NA
J gene: TRBJ1-3
V gene: TRBV14
D gene: NA
CDR3 protein: CASSQDIVTGNTIYF
CDR3 DNA: TGTGCCAGCAGCCAAGATATCGTGACGGGAAACACCATATATTTT

clone size: NA
J gene: TRBJ1-4
V gene: TRBV7-2
D gene: NA
CDR3 protein: CASKTTASSEKLFF
CDR3 DNA: TGTGCCAGCAAAACCACGGCGTCGTCCGAAAAACTGTTTTTT

clone size: NA
J gene: TRBJ2-4
V gene: TRBV11-3
D gene: NA
CDR3 protein: CASSPGVKNIQYF
CDR3 DNA: TGTGCCAGCAGCCCAGGGGTCAAAAACATTCAGTACTTC

clone size: NA
J gene: TRBJ2-1
V gene: TRBV7-8
D gene: TRBD2
CDR3 protein: CASSLVLAGYSYNEQFF
CDR3 DNA: TGTGCCAGCAGCTTAGTTTTAGCGGGGTACTCCTACAATGAGCAGTTCTTC

clone size: few
J gene: TRBJ2-3
V gene: TRBV29-1
D gene: NA
CDR3 protein: CSVEQGLTDTQYF
CDR3 DNA: TGCAGCGTTGAACAGGGGCTCACAGATACGCAGTATTTT

clone size: few
J gene: TRBJ1-2
V gene: TRBV7-9
D gene: NA
CDR3 protein: CASSPLRTQDYGYTF
CDR3 DNA: TGTGCCAGCAGCCCCCTAAGGACCCAAGACTATGGCTACACCTTC

clone size: many
J gene: TRBJ1-6
V gene: TRBV3-1
D gene: NA
CDR3 protein: CASSHWAQQSNSPLHF
CDR3 DNA: TGTGCCAGCAGCCATTGGGCCCAACAGTCTAATTCACCCCTCCACTTT

clone size: few
J gene: TRBJ1-2
V gene: TRBV24-1
D gene: TRBD1
CDR3 protein: CATSDRDSDYYGYTF
CDR3 DNA: TGTGCCACCAGTGATCGGGACAGCGATTACTATGGCTACACCTTC

clone size: few
J gene: TRBJ2-1
V gene: TRBV12-3/TRBV12-4
D gene: NA
CDR3 protein: CASSLLEGKHNEQFF
CDR3 DNA: TGTGCCAGCAGTTTACTTGAGGGGAAACACAATGAGCAGTTCTTC

clone size: once
J gene: TRBJ2-5
V gene: TRBV20-1
D gene: TRBD1
CDR3 protein: CSASGQGVGETQYF
CDR3 DNA: TGCAGTGCCTCCGGACAGGGGGTAGGGGAGACCCAGTACTTC

clone size: few
J gene: TRBJ1-2
V gene: TRBV28
D gene: NA
CDR3 protein: CASRHSTGYTF
CDR3 DNA: TGTGCCAGCAGACACAGTACTGGCTACACCTTC

clone size: few
J gene: TRBJ2-1
V gene: TRBV5-1
D gene: TRBD2
CDR3 protein: CASSPGEIAGVPFHNEQFF
CDR3 DNA: TGCGCCAGCAGCCCGGGAGAGATAGCGGGAGTCCCTTTTCACAATGAGCAGTTCTTC

clone size: few
J gene: TRBJ2-5
V gene: TRBV27
D gene: NA
CDR3 protein: CASSLEGTFQETQYF
CDR3 DNA: TGTGCCAGCAGTTTGGAGGGGACCTTCCAAGAGACCCAGTACTTC

clone size: NA
J gene: TRBJ2-1
V gene: TRBV2
D gene: NA
CDR3 protein: CASSDRSAHNEQFF
CDR3 DNA: TGTGCCAGCAGTGACAGAAGCGCCCACAATGAGCAGTTCTTC

clone size: NA
J gene: TRBJ2-5
V gene: TRBV4-3
D gene: TRBD2
CDR3 protein: CASSQIALAGVQETQYF
CDR3 DNA: TGCGCCAGCAGCCAAATTGCTCTAGCGGGAGTACAAGAGACCCAGTACTTC

clone size: few
J gene: TRBJ2-3
V gene: TRBV20-1
D gene: NA
CDR3 protein: CSAPTGNTDTQYF
CDR3 DNA: TGCAGTGCCCCAACGGGGAACACAGATACGCAGTATTTT

clone size: NA
J gene: TRBJ2-2
V gene: TRBV7-3
D gene: NA
CDR3 protein: CASSLSRARGAGELFF
CDR3 DNA: TGTGCCAGCAGCTTATCCCGGGCAAGGGGTGCCGGGGAGCTGTTTTTT

clone size: NA
J gene: TRBJ1-6
V gene: TRBV5-1
D gene: TRBD1
CDR3 protein: CASSVRGGSPLHF
CDR3 DNA: TGCGCCAGCAGCGTCAGGGGGGGTTCACCCCTCCACTTT

clone size: few
J gene: TRBJ2-1
V gene: TRBV7-2
D gene: TRBD2
CDR3 protein: CASAGVGGTSYNEQFF
CDR3 DNA: TGTGCCAGCGCTGGAGTGGGGGGGACCTCCTACAATGAGCAGTTCTTC

clone size: NA
J gene: TRBJ2-5
V gene: TRBV20-1
D gene: NA
CDR3 protein: CSAVGGETQYF
CDR3 DNA: TGCAGTGCTGTGGGTGGGGAGACCCAGTACTTC

clone size: NA
J gene: TRBJ1-2
V gene: TRBV28
D gene: NA
CDR3 protein: CASSLSTVSQGGYTF
CDR3 DNA: TGTGCCAGCAGTTTAAGTACAGTCTCCCAAGGAGGCTACACCTTC

clone size: NA
J gene: TRBJ1-4
V gene: TRBV6-4
D gene: NA
CDR3 protein: CASTGPGKEKLFF
CDR3 DNA: TGTGCCAGCACGGGGCCCGGGAAGGAAAAACTGTTTTTT

clone size: NA
J gene: TRBJ1-4
V gene: TRBV15
D gene: TRBD1
CDR3 protein: CATRKTGGGGKLFF
CDR3 DNA: TGTGCCACCAGAAAAACAGGGGGCGGTGGAAAACTGTTTTTT

clone size: NA
J gene: TRBJ2-5
V gene: TRBV29-1
D gene: TRBD1
CDR3 protein: CSVEDECCPRTGGETQYF
CDR3 DNA: TGCAGCGTTGAAGACGAGTGTTGTCCGCGGACAGGGGGTGAGACCCAGTACTTC

clone size: NA
J gene: TRBJ2-5
V gene: TRBV7-9
D gene: NA
CDR3 protein: CASSSGTTQETQYF
CDR3 DNA: TGTGCCAGCAGCTCCGGGACAACCCAAGAGACCCAGTACTTC

clone size: few
J gene: TRBJ2-2
V gene: TRBV29-1
D gene: NA
CDR3 protein: CSGRNSVGRDTGELFF
CDR3 DNA: TGCAGCGGTAGGAATAGTGTGGGGCGAGACACCGGGGAGCTGTTTTTT

clone size: NA
J gene: TRBJ1-1
V gene: TRBV7-8
D gene: NA
CDR3 protein: CASSSRSAVNTEAFF
CDR3 DNA: TGTGCCAGCAGCTCCCGCTCAGCTGTGAACACTGAAGCTTTCTTT

clone size: few
J gene: TRBJ2-7
V gene: TRBV7-9
D gene: TRBD2
CDR3 protein: CVSSLSSGREGEQYF
CDR3 DNA: TGTGTCAGCAGCTTGTCCAGCGGGAGGGAAGGCGAGCAGTACTTC

clone size: NA
J gene: TRBJ2-1
V gene: TRBV20-1
D gene: NA
CDR3 protein: CSATEGVWVNEQFF
CDR3 DNA: TGCAGTGCTACCGAGGGGGTCTGGGTGAATGAGCAGTTCTTC